This T cell receptor (beta chain) was recorded in a study of vaccination and CD4 T cells after COVID-19. Study at large: There were six male and four female convalescents, and two of them were Hispanic. Taking of post-vaccine samples occurred a median about 70 days after dose two (range 14 to 241). Participants were administered two doses of either the BNT162b2 or the mRNA-1273 vaccine.

A word on this clonotype: Its antigen is still unknown.

Once obtained from cultured CD4+ T cells, the DNA was sequenced using the Oncomine TCR Beta short-read assay. TCRdb redid the calling of the PCR reads with MiXCR, one entry per CDR3 protein. The table includes 9,500 to 15,000 distinct CDR3 sequences, 50% detected once. Treatment given: roughly 11-day PBMC culture with coronavirus spike peptide pools or control peptides (ViraFEST assay). The authors cultured approximately 2.1 million PBMCs per well with roughly 10 IU/ml IL-2 and about 10 ug/ml peptide pools. V was cut by 3 bases and J by 3 bases, with 13 bases left in between. This CDR3 comprises 14 residues. Germline lookup yields CDR1 DFQATT and CDR2 SNEGSKA (reference sequence).

The sequence came from a human donor who had recovered from COVID-19. The chain has TRBV20-1 and TRBJ2-3; D is unclear. Sequencing was done on a sample of CD4+ T cells from blood, cultured in vitro. The CDR3 protein is CSASPPMKTDTQYF. CDR3 sequence (DNA): TGCAGTGCTAGCCCCCCGATGAAGACAGATACGCAGTATTTT.